This TCR beta chain was sequenced during a study of blood T cell repertoires in COVID-19. Study in general: From T cells, B-cell-depleted T cells, or PBMCs came the material, which was cDNA or gDNA.

This clone was found many times. Authors' analysis steps: Using reference gene primer amplification, nucleated cell counts were estimated. Data came from immunoSEQ multiplex PCR; TCRdb stores just in-frame clones and leaves some out. Clone size and the V and J calls come from that table; the DNA yielded D and trimming. The table has 250,000 to 300,000 clones, 89% seen once. Germline V gene sequence: CDR1 KGHSY, CDR2 FQNENV. The CDR3 runs to 14 residues. Trimming removed 1 base at V and 0 bases at J, with 6 bases between. The study drew participants aged about 18 to 89 years from 20 to 30 US areas. Categorization into cohorts depended on clinical history that participants reported.

The chain joins TRBV16 to TRBJ1-1; D is ambiguous. This clonotype was sampled from a woman in her fifties or sixties who had recovered from COVID-19. Sequences were obtained from PBMCs or T cells enriched from blood (not recorded which). CDR3 nucleotides: TGTGCCAGCAGCCAATATTCCTTGAACACTGAAGCTTTCTTT. The encoded protein is CASSQYSLNTEAFF.